These T cell receptor beta chains were read from a single sample in a study of blood T cells in healthy people across ages. TCRdb fed the 5' RACE reads into MiXCR, producing one record per CDR3 protein. The sample has roughly 800,000 distinct CDR3 sequences, 55% to 75% seen once. What was sequenced was blood. These receptors were taken from a man younger than 45 in good health. CDR3s include the opening cysteine and the closing phenylalanine or tryptophan. A D gene is named only where the DNA matches it firmly. Size tells how often a clone was seen (once, few, many) or the class of an expanded clone, and some rows leave it out.

d_gene	abundance	v_gene	j_gene	CDR3nt	CDR3aa
NA	few	TRBV7-9	TRBJ1-2	TGTGCCACCCCCAGCGGCTCGGAGTATGGCTACACCTTC	CATPSGSEYGYTF
TRBD2	few	TRBV3-1	TRBJ2-1	TGTGCCAGCAGCCAAGGTTTAGCGGGGAGGGGTGAGCAGTTCTTC	CASSQGLAGRGEQFF
NA	NA	TRBV30	TRBJ1-1	TGTGCCTGGACCGCGCCGATCGGTTACTGGAACACTGAAGCTTTCTTT	CAWTAPIGYWNTEAFF
NA	NA	TRBV7-9	TRBJ1-2	TGTGCCAGCAGCCCCCTCTTCGATGTACGCTATGGCTACACCTTC	CASSPLFDVRYGYTF
NA	NA	TRBV13	TRBJ2-5	TGTGCCAGCAGCCGCCGCCCAGAGACCCAGTACTTC	CASSRRPETQYF
NA	NA	TRBV6-2/TRBV6-3	TRBJ2-7	TGTGCCAGCAGTTACGGGACCGTCGCCGACCTTCCCTACGAGCAGTACTTC	CASSYGTVADLPYEQYF
TRBD2	few	TRBV14	TRBJ2-1	TGTGCCAGCAGCCACACTAGCGGGAATAATGAGCAGTTCTTC	CASSHTSGNNEQFF
TRBD1	few	TRBV29-1	TRBJ2-7	TGCAGCGTTGAGACAGGGGGCTTCGACGAGCAGTACTTC	CSVETGGFDEQYF
NA	few	TRBV4-1	TRBJ2-7	TGCGCCAGCAGGCCAGGGCTAAACAGACTCAACGAGCAGTACTTC	CASRPGLNRLNEQYF
NA	few	TRBV4-2	TRBJ2-7	TGTGCCAGCAGCCAAGGTCGTGACGGCTCCTACGAGCAGTACTTC	CASSQGRDGSYEQYF
NA	NA	TRBV20-1	TRBJ2-5	TGCAGTGCTACACCGGCGGAACACCAAGAGACCCAGTACTTC	CSATPAEHQETQYF
TRBD2	few	TRBV27	TRBJ2-1	TGTGCCAGCAGTTTGACTAGCGGGAGTATTGCGTACAATGAGCAGTTCTTC	CASSLTSGSIAYNEQFF
TRBD2	NA	TRBV29-1	TRBJ2-7	TGCAGCGTTGAAGGTGAGCGGGAGACCTACGAGCAGTACTTC	CSVEGERETYEQYF
NA	NA	TRBV12-3/TRBV12-4	TRBJ1-2	TGTGCCAGCAGGTGGACGGCCTCTATAGGCTACACCTTC	CASRWTASIGYTF
NA	NA	TRBV20-1	TRBJ1-4	TGCAGTGCTATATCCCCGGGGGAGACTAATGAAAAACTGTTTTTT	CSAISPGETNEKLFF
NA	NA	TRBV7-9	TRBJ2-7	TGTGCCAGCAGCTTCCTCAGGGACGAGCAGTACTTC	CASSFLRDEQYF
NA	few	TRBV2	TRBJ2-7	TGTGCCAGCAGTGAATTGGCAGGGGAGGATAGCGAGCAGTACTTC	CASSELAGEDSEQYF
NA	few	TRBV10-3	TRBJ1-1	TGTGCCATCAGAGAGAACACTGAAGCTTTCTTT	CAIRENTEAFF
NA	NA	TRBV20-1	TRBJ1-5	TGCAGTGCTAGTAAGAGTTATCGTAGCAATCAGCCCCAGCATTTT	CSASKSYRSNQPQHF
NA	NA	TRBV15	TRBJ1-5	TGTGCCACCAGCAGAGTTCAATCAGGCAATCAGCCCCAGCATTTT	CATSRVQSGNQPQHF
NA	few	TRBV4-2	TRBJ2-2	TGTGCCAGCAGCTACGACGCCGCGAACACCGGGGAGCTGTTTTTT	CASSYDAANTGELFF
NA	NA	TRBV7-9	TRBJ2-3	TGTGCCAGCAGCCCGGGACCGGGACGGAGCACAGATACGCAGTATTTT	CASSPGPGRSTDTQYF
TRBD2	NA	TRBV7-2	TRBJ2-7	TGTGCCAGCAGCTTAACTAGCGGGAGTGTATACGAGCAGTACTTC	CASSLTSGSVYEQYF
NA	few	TRBV6-6	TRBJ1-5	TGTGCCAGCAGTTACAGGGATCAGCCCCAGCATTTT	CASSYRDQPQHF
NA	NA	TRBV3-1	TRBJ2-5	TGTGCCAGCAGCCAAGTTCAAGAGACCCAGTACTTC	CASSQVQETQYF